The text below deals with one T cell receptor beta chain. The sample belongs to a study of blood T cell repertoires in COVID-19. Study details: The United States, Italy and Spain supplied acute and convalescent COVID-19 samples. T cells, B-cell-depleted T cells, or PBMCs provided the cDNA or gDNA that served as material.

The authors' processing: Quantification of nucleated cells was approximated via reference gene primer amplification. Here immunoSEQ multiplex PCR was the method, and the copy in TCRdb shows in-frame clones only, minus some. The DNA gave D and trimming, while V, J and clone size come from that table. The profile shows tens of thousands of clones, 75% to 90% of them singletons. Germline values: CDR1 SGHNT, CDR2 YENEEA. The CDR3 has 15 residues. V was shortened by 5 bases and J by 9 bases, with 20 bases between the two germline ends. This receptor was obtained from a woman older than 75 with acute or convalescent COVID-19. Sequences were obtained from peripheral blood. J is TRBJ2-1 and V is TRBV11-3; TRBD2 is a possible D gene (6 bases). CDR3 sequence: CASSPTGLSLSEQFF. The CDR3 DNA is TGTGCCAGCAGCCCTACGGGACTCTCCCTATCTGAGCAGTTCTTC. Variable domain in full (rest from reference TRBV11-3 and TRBJ2-1): EAGVVQSPRYKIIEKKQPVAFWCNPISGHNTLYWYLQNLGQGPELLIRYENEEAVDDSQLPKDRFSAERLKGVDSTLKIQPAELGDSAVYLCASSPTGLSLSEQFFGPGTRLTVL.